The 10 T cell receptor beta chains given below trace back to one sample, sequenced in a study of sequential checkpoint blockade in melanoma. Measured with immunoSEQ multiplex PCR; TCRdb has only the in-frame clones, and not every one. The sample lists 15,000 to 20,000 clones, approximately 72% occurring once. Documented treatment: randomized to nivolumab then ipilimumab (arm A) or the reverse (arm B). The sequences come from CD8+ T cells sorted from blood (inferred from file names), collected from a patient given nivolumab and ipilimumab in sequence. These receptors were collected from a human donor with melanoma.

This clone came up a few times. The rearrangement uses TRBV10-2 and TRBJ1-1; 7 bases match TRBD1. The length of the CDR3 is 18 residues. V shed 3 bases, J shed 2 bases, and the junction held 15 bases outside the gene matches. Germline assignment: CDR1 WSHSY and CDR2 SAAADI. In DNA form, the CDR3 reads TGCGCCAGCAGTGACCTTCTCGGAGGGACAGCGACTAACACTGAAGCTTTCTTT. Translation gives CASSDLLGGTATNTEAFF.

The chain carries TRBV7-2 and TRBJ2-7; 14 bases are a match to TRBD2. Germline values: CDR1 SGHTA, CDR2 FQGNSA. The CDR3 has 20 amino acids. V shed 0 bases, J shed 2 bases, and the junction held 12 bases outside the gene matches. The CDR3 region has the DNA TGTGCCAGCAGCTTAGCAGGCGTGACTAGCGGGAGGGCCATGACCTACGAGCAGTACTTC. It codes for CASSLAGVTSGRAMTYEQYF.

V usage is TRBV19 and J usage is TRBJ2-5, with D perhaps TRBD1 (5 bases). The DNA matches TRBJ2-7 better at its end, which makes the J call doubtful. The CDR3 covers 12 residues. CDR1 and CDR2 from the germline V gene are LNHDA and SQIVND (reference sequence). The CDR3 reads CASGDQGPEQYF. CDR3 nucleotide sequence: TGTGCCAGTGGCGACCAGGGTCCCGAGCAGTACTTC.

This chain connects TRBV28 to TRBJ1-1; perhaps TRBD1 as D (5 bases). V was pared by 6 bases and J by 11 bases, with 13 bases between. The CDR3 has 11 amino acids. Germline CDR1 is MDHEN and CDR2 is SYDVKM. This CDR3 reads CASSPSGGAFF. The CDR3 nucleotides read TGTGCCAGCAGCCCTAGCGGGGGGGCTTTCTTT.

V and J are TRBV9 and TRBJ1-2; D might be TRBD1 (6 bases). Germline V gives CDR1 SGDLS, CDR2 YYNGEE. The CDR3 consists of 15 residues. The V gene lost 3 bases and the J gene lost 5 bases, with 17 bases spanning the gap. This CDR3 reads CASSGDRQGYYGYTF. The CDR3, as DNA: TGTGCCAGCAGCGGAGATAGGCAGGGGTATTATGGCTACACCTTC. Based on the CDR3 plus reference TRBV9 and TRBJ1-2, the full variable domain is DSGVTQTPKHLITATGQRVTLRCSPRSGDLSVYWYQQSLDQGLQFLIQYYNGEERAKGNILERFSAQQFPDLHSELNLSSLELGDSALYFCASSGDRQGYYGYTFGSGTRLTVV.

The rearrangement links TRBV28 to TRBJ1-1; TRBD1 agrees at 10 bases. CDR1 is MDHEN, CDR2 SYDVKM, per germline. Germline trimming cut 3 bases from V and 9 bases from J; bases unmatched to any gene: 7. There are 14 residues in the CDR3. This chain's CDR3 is CASSFRDRGSKAFF. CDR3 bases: TGTGCCAGCAGTTTCCGGGACAGGGGAAGTAAAGCTTTCTTT.

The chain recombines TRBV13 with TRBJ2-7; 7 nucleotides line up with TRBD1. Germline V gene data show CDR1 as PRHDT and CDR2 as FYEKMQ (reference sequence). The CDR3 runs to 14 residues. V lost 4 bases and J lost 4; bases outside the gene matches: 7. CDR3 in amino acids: CASSSDRPEYEQYF. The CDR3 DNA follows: TGTGCCAGCAGCTCGGACAGGCCTGAATACGAGCAGTACTTC.

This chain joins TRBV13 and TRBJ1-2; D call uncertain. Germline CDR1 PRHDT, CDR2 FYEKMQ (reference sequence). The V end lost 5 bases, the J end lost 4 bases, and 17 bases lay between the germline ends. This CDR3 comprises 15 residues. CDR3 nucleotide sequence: TGTGCCAGCAGCCATCCTAGCGTCGTATCCTATGGCTACACCTTC. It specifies CASSHPSVVSYGYTF.

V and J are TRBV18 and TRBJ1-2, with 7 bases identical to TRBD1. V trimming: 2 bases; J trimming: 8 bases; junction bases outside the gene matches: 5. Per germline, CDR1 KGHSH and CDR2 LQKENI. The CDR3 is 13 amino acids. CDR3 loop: CASSPSTGVGYTF. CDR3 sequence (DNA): TGTGCCAGCTCACCAAGCACAGGGGTGGGCTACACCTTC.

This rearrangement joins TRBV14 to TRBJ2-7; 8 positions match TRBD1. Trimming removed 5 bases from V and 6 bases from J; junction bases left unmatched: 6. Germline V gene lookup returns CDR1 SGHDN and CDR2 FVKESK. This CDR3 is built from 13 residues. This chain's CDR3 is CASSVGQGSEQYF. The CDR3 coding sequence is TGTGCCAGCAGCGTAGGACAGGGAAGCGAGCAGTACTTC.